Here is one TCR beta chain with its context. Its antigen remains unidentified. The germline V gene encodes CDR1 SEHNR and CDR2 FQNEAQ (reference sequence). This CDR3 has 14 residues. V dropped 6 bases and J dropped 0; count of bases not matched to a gene: 4. The data originate from a study of OX40 agonist ivuxolimab in advanced cancers. Sequencing used immunoSEQ multiplex PCR; TCRdb keeps in-frame clones, though not all of them. Counted here are about 70,000 clones, roughly 80% occurring once; the ten biggest clones make up 0.85% to 1.3%. Study results and caveats: Some nonresponders likewise displayed low normalized T-cell clonal expansion.

The rearrangement uses TRBV7-9 and TRBJ2-7; 8 bases are shared with TRBD1. The TCR comes from an adult with an advanced solid tumor such as melanoma, head and neck, liver or kidney cancer. Material: CD4+ or CD8+ T cells sorted from blood, obtained in a trial of the OX40 agonist ivuxolimab. The CDR3 spells CASRSTGGSYEQYF. CDR3 sequence (DNA): TGTGCCAGCAGAAGTACAGGGGGCTCCTACGAGCAGTACTTC.